This paragraph reports one T cell receptor (beta chain). The sample comes from a study of blood T cell repertoires in COVID-19. Across the whole study: Sites in the United States, Italy and Spain provided acute and convalescent COVID-19 samples. The analysed material was cDNA or gDNA that came from T cells, B-cell-depleted T cells, or PBMCs.

This CDR3 contains 12 residues. V gave up 1 base and J gave up 10 bases, with 10 bases separating them. The germline V gene has CDR1 MDHEN and CDR2 SYDVKM. As originally analysed: From reference gene primer amplification, estimates of nucleated cell counts were derived. Produced via immunoSEQ multiplex PCR; TCRdb's table is partial and in-frame only. Clone size and the V and J calls come from that table; the DNA yielded D and trimming. This table holds 150,000 to 180,000 clones, about 80% found once. This sequence was found in a man in his 60s with acute or convalescent COVID-19. Sequencing input: peripheral blood. This rearrangement joins TRBV28 to TRBJ1-1; D is ambiguous. The CDR3 nucleotides read TGTGCCAGCAGTTTATTAACGGGGTTAGCTTTCTTT. Protein sequence: CASSLLTGLAFF.